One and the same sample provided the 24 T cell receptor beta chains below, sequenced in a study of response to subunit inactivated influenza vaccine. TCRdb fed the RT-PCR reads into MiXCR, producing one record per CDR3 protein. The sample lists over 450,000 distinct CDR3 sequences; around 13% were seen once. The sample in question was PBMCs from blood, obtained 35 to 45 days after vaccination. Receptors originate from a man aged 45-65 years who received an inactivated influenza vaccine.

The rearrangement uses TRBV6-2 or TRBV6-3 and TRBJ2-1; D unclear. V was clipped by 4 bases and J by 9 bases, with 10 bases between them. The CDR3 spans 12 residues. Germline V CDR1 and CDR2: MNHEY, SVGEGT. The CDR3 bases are TGTGCCAGCAGTTCTATTAGCAGTGAGCAGTTCTTC. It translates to CASSSISSEQFF.

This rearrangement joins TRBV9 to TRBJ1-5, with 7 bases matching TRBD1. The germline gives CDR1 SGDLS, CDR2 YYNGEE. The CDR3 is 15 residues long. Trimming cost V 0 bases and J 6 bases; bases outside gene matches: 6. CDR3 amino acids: CASSVGQGLGQPQHF. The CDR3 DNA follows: TGTGCCAGCAGCGTAGGACAGGGTCTGGGTCAGCCCCAGCATTTT.

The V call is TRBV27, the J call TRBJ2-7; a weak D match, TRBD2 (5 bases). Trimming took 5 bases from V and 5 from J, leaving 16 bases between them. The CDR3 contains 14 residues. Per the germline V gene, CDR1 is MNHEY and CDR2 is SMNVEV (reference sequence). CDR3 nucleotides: TGTGCCAGCAGTCACGGACGGGATTCCCACGAGCAGTACTTC. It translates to CASSHGRDSHEQYF.

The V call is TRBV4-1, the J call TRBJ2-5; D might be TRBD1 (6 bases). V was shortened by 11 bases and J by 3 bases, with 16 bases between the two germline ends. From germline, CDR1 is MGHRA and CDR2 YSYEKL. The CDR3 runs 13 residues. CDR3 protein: CAVRDTEKETQYF. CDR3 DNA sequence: TGCGCCGTCCGGGACACCGAGAAAGAGACCCAGTACTTC.

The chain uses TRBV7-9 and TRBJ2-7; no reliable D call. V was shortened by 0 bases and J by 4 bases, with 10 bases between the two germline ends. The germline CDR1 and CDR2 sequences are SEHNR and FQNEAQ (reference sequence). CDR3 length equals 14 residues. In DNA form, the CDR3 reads TGTGCCAGCAGCTTAGCGCAAGGGCTGTACGAGCAGTACTTC. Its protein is CASSLAQGLYEQYF. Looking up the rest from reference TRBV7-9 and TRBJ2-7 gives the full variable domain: DTGVSQNPRHKITKRGQNVTFRCDPISEHNRLYWYRQTLGQGPEFLTYFQNEAQLEKSRLLSDRFSAERPKGSFSTLEIQRTEQGDSAMYLCASSLAQGLYEQYFGPGTRLTVT.

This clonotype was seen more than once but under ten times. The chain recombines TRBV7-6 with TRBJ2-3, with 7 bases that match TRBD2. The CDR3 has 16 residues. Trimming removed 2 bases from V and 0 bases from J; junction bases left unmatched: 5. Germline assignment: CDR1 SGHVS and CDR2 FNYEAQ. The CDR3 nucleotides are TGTGCCAGCAGCTTACTAGCGGACACTAGCACAGATACGCAGTATTTT. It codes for CASSLLADTSTDTQYF.

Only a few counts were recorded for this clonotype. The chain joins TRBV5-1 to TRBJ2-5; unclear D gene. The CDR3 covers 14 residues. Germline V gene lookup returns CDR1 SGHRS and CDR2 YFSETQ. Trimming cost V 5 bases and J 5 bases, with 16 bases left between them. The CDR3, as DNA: TGCGCCAGCAGTCTCCCCTGGGCCCGGGAGACCCAGTACTTC. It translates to CASSLPWARETQYF.

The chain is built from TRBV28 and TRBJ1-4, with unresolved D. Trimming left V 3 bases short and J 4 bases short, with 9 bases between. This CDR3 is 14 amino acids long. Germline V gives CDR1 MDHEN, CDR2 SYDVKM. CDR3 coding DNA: TGTGCCAGCAGTTTTGAAGGTGATAATGAAAAACTGTTTTTT. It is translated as CASSFEGDNEKLFF.

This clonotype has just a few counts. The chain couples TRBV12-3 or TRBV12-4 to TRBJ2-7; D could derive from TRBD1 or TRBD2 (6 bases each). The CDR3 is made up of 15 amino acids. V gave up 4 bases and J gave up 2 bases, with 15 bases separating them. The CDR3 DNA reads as TGTGCCAGCAGTTGGTGGGGGCGGGACCCCTACGAGCAGTACTTC. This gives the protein CASSWWGRDPYEQYF.

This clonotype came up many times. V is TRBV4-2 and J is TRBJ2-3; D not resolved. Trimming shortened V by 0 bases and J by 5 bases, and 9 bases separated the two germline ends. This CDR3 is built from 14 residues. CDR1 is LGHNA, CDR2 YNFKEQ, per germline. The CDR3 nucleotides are TGTGCCAGCAGCCAAGAGCCGCCGTTAGATACGCAGTATTTT. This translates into CASSQEPPLDTQYF.

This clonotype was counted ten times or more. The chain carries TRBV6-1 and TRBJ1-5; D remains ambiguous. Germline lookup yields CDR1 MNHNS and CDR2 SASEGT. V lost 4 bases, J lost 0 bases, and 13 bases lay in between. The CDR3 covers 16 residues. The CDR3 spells CASSGAGAYSNQPQHF. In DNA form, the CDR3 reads TGTGCCAGCAGTGGAGCAGGCGCTTATAGCAATCAGCCCCAGCATTTT.

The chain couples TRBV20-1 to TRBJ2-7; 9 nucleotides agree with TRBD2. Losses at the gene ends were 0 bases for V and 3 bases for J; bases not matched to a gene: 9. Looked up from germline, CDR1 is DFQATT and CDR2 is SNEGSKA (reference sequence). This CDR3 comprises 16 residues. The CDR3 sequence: CSARDSGLAHYYEQYF. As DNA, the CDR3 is TGCAGTGCTAGAGACAGCGGACTAGCGCATTACTACGAGCAGTACTTC.

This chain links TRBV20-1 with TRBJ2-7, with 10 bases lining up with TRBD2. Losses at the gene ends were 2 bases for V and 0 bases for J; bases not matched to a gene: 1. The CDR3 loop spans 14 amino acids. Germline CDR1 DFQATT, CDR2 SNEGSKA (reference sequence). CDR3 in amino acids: CSARLAGDSYEQYF. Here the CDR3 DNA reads TGCAGTGCTAGACTAGCGGGGGACTCCTACGAGCAGTACTTC.

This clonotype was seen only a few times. CDR3: CASSGGTTSRTDTQYF. The CDR3 DNA reads TGTGCCAGCAGTGGCGGGACTACCTCCCGCACAGATACGCAGTATTTT. This chain links TRBV6-1 with TRBJ2-3; 7 bases align to TRBD2. There are 16 residues in the CDR3. Germline V gene sequence: CDR1 MNHNS, CDR2 SASEGT. V lost 4 bases and J lost 1; bases outside the gene matches: 8.

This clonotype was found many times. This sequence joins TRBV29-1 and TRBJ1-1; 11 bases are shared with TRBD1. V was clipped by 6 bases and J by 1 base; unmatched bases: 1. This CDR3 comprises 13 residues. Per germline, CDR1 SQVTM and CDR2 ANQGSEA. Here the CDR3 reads CSVGTGGNTEAFF. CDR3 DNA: TGCAGCGTCGGGACAGGGGGGAACACTGAAGCTTTCTTT.

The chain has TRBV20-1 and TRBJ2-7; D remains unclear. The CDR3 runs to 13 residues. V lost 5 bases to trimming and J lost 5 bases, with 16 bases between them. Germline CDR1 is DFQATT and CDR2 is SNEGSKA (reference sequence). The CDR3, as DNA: TGCAGTGCTTTAGGGTCATCTTCCAACGAGCAGTACTTC. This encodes CSALGSSSNEQYF.

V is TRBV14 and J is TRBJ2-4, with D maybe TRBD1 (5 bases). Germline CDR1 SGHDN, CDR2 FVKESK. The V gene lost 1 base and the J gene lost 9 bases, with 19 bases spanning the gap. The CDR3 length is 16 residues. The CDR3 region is CASSQGSKGFFSIQYF. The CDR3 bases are TGTGCCAGCAGCCAAGGAAGTAAGGGGTTCTTTAGCATTCAGTACTTC.

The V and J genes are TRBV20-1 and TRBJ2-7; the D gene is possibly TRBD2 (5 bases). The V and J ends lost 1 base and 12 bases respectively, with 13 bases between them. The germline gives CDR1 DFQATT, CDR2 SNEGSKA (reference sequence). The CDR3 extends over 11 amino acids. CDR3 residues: CSARGRREGYF. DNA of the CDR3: TGCAGTGCTAGAGGTCGACGAGAGGGGTACTTC.

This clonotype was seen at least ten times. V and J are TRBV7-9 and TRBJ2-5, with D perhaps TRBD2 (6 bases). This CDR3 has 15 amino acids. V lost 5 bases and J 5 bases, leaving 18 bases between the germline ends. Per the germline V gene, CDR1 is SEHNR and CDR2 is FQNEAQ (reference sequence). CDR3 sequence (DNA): TGTGCCAGCAGCAGCAGACGGGAGATGAGGGAGACCCAGTACTTC. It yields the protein CASSSRREMRETQYF.

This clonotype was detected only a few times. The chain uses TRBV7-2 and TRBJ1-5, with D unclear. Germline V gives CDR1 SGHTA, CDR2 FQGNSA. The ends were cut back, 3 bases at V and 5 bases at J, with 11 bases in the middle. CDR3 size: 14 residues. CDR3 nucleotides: TGTGCCAGCAGCTTTTCGGGTAGGGATCAGCCCCAGCATTTT. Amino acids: CASSFSGRDQPQHF.

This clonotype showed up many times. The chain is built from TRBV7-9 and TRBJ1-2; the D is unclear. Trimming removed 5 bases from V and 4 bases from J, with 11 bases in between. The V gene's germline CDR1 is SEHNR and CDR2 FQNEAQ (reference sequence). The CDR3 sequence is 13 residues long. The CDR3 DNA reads TGTGCCAGCAGCCCCCTGGGGTCCTATGGCTACACCTTC. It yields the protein CASSPLGSYGYTF.

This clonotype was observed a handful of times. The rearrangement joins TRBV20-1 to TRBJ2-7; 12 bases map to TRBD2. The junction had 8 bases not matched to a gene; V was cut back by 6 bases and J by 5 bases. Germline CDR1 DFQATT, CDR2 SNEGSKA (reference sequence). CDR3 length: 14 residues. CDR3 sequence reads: CSAPRTSGTNEQYF. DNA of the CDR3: TGCAGTGCACCGAGGACTAGCGGGACTAACGAGCAGTACTTC.

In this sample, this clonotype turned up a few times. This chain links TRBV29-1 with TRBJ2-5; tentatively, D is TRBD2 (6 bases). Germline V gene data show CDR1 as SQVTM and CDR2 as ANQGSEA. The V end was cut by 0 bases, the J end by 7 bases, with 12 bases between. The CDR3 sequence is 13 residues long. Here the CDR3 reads CSVEDGVSGTQYF. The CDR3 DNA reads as TGCAGCGTTGAAGATGGTGTTAGCGGGACCCAGTACTTC.

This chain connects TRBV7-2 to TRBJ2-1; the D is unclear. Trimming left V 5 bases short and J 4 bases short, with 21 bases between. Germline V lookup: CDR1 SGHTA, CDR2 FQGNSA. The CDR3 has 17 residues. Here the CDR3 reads CASSLRPPESTYNEQFF. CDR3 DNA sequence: TGTGCCAGCAGCCTCCGACCGCCCGAGAGTACTTACAATGAGCAGTTCTTC.